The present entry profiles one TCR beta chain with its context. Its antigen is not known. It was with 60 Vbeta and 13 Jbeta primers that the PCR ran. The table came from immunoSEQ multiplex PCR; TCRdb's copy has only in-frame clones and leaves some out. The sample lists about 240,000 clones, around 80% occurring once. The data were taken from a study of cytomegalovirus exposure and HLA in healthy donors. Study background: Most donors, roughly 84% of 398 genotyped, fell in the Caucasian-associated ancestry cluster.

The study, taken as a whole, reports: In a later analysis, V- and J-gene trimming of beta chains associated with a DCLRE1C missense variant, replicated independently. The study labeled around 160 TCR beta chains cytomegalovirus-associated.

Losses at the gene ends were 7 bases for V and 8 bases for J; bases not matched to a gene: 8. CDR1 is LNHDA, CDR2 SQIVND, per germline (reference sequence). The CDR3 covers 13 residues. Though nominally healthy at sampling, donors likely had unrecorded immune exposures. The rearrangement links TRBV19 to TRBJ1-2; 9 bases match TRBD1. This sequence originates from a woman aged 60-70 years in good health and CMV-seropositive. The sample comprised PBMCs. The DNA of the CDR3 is TGTGCCAGTACAGACAGGGGGATAGGAGGCTACACCTTC. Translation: CASTDRGIGGYTF.